This record covers a single T cell receptor (beta chain). The TCRbeta library was prepared with unique molecular identifiers. Via MiXCR, TCRdb re-called the PCR reads, giving one row per CDR3 protein. The sample has about 500,000 distinct CDR3 sequences; 32% are singletons. This entry is derived from a study of T-cell reconstitution after alpha-beta-depleted transplantation in children. The CDR3 is made up of 17 amino acids. The gene calls are TRBV21-1 and TRBJ2-7; TRBD2 is taken as the D call from the table, unchecked against the DNA. TRBV21-1 is designated a pseudogene. This TCR was sampled from a human donor who donated a stem cell graft to a child with aplastic anemia. The sequencing used PBMCs from the stem cell graft donor, collected from the stem cell graft. CDR3 residues: CASSFKAGGQSSYEQYF. CDR3 nucleotides: TGTGCCAGCAGCTTTAAGGCGGGGGGCCAAAGCTCCTACGAGCAGTACTTC.